This TCR beta chain stems from a study of T cell repertoires in cytomegalovirus infection. TCRdb used MiXCR to reprocess the reads, holding one entry per CDR3 protein. The sample shows about 250,000 distinct CDR3 sequences, more than 9% of them seen only once. This clonotype has a handful of counts. This CDR3 region has 15 residues. V lost 4 bases to trimming and J lost 7 bases, with 18 bases between them. The germline V gene encodes CDR1 SGHKS and CDR2 YYEKEE (reference sequence). The chain links TRBV5-5 to TRBJ2-1; D is possibly TRBD2 (5 bases). Material: PBMCs. The clonotype comes from a human donor in good health (CMV status not recorded). Some clones in this sample may be carry-over from other donors' samples. Here the CDR3 reads CASSRPQLDGNEQFF. The CDR3 DNA follows: TGTGCCAGCAGCCGTCCCCAACTAGACGGGAATGAGCAGTTCTTC.